This entry describes one TCR beta chain. Its antigen is currently unknown. Germline values: CDR1 SGHRS, CDR2 YFSETQ. Trimming shortened V by 9 bases and J by 1 base, and 16 bases separated the two germline ends. This CDR3 has 14 amino acids. These data come from a study of T-cell memory formation after mild COVID-19. For the study at large: TCR clusters were largely donor specific.

Constant-segment primers and 5'RACE yielded cDNA libraries for TCR alpha and TCR beta, each carrying sample barcodes and UMIs. Each CDR3 protein is one row after TCRdb ran MiXCR on the 5' RACE reads. The data hold 550,000 to 700,000 distinct CDR3 sequences, with roughly 18% observed a single time. Broader study findings: Detection of some responders pre-infection suggested pre-existing cross-reactive memory T cells participated. The study found balanced CD4/CD8 in clones contracting day 15 to 85 and a CD4+ lean in later expanders.

The TCR comes from an adult woman who had mild COVID-19 (a few samples of this study predate the infection). Cell type and time point are not known. Sequencing used PBMCs or a T cell subset sorted from them (not recorded which). The chain joins TRBV5-1 to TRBJ1-1; possibly TRBD1 for D (5 bases). As DNA, the CDR3 is TGCGCCACCAGGGATAAGGGCGGGAACACTGAAGCTTTCTTT. This sequence encodes CATRDKGGNTEAFF.